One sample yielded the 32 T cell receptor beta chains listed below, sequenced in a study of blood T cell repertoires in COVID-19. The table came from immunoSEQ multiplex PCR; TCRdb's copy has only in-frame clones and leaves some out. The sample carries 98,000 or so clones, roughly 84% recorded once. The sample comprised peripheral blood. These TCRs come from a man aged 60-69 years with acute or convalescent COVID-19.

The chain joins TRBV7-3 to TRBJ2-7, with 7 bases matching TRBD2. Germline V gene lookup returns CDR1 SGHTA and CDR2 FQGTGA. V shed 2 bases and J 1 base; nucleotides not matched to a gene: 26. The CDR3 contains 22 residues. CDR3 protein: CASSLDVGIRGRVGKRSYEQYF. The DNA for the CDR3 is TGTGCCAGCAGCTTAGATGTTGGCATACGGGGGAGGGTGGGTAAGCGGTCCTACGAGCAGTACTTC.

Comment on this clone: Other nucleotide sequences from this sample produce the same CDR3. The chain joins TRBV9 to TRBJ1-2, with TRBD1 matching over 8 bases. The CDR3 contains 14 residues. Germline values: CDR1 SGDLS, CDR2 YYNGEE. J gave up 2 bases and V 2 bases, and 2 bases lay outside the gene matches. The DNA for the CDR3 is TGTGCCAGCAGCGTCGGACAGGGAAACTATGGCTACACCTTC. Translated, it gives CASSVGQGNYGYTF. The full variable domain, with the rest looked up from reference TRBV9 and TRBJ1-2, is DSGVTQTPKHLITATGQRVTLRCSPRSGDLSVYWYQQSLDQGLQFLIQYYNGEERAKGNILERFSAQQFPDLHSELNLSSLELGDSALYFCASSVGQGNYGYTFGSGTRLTVV.

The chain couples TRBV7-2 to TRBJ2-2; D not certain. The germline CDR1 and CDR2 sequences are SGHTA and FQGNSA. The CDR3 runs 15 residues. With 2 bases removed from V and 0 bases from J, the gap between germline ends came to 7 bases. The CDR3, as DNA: TGTGCCAGCAGCTTATACAGTACGAACACCGGGGAGCTGTTTTTT. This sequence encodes CASSLYSTNTGELFF.

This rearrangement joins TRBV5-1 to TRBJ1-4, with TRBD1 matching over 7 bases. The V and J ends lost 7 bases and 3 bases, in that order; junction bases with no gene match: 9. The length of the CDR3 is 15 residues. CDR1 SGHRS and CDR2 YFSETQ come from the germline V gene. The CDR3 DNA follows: TGCGCCAGCCGGTCGAAGGGGGCGTCTAATGAAAAACTGTTTTTT. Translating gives CASRSKGASNEKLFF. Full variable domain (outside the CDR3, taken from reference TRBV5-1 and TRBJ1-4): KAGVTQTPRYLIKTRGQQVTLSCSPISGHRSVSWYQQTPGQGLQFLFEYFSETQRNKGNFPGRFSGRQFSNSRSEMNVSTLELGDSALYLCASRSKGASNEKLFFGSGTQLSVL.

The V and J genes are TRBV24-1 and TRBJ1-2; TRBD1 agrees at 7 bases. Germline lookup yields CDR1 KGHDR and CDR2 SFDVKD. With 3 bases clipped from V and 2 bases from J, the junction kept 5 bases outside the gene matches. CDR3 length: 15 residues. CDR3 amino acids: CATSDPGTANYGYTF. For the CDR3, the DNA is TGTGCCACCAGTGATCCGGGGACAGCAAACTATGGCTACACCTTC.

CDR3 loop: CASSPRRERRLNVLTF. Written as DNA, the CDR3 is TGTGCCAGCAGCCCCCGAAGAGAGCGGAGACTCAACGTCCTGACTTTC. This chain joins TRBV14 and TRBJ2-6; possible D gene TRBD2, 5 bases. Germline CDR1 is SGHDN and CDR2 is FVKESK. V lost 4 bases, J lost 9 bases, and 19 bases lay in between. The CDR3 contains 16 residues.

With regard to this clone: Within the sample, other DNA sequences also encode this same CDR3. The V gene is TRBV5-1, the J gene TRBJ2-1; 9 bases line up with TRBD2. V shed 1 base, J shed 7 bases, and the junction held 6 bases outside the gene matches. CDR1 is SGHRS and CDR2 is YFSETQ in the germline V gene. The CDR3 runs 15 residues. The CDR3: CASSLRLAGPNEQFF. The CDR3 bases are TGCGCCAGCAGCTTGCGGCTAGCGGGACCAAATGAGCAGTTCTTC.

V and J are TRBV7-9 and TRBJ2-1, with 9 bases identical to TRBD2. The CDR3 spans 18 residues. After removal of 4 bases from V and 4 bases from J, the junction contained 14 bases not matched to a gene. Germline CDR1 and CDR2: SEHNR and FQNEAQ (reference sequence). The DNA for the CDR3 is TGTGCCAGCAGCTCACCAGTCGGGTCTAGCGGGGATTACAATGAGCAGTTCTTC. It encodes CASSSPVGSSGDYNEQFF.

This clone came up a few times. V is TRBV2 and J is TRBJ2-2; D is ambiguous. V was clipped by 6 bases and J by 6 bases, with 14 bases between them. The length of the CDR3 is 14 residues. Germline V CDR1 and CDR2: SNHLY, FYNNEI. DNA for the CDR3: TGTGCCAGCAGAGCGCAAAGTATCGCCGGGGAGCTGTTTTTT. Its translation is CASRAQSIAGELFF.

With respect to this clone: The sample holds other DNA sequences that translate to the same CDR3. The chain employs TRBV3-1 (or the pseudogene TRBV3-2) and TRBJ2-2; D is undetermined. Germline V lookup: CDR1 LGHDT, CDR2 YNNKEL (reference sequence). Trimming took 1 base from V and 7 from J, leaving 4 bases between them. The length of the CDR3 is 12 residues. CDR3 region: CASSQVSGELFF. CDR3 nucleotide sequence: TGTGCCAGCAGCCAAGTCAGCGGGGAGCTGTTTTTT.

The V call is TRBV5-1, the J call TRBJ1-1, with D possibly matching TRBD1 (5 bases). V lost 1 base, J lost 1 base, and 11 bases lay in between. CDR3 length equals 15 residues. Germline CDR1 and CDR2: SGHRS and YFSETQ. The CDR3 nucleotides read TGCGCCAGCAGCTTGAACGGCAGGGAGAACACTGAAGCTTTCTTT. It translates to CASSLNGRENTEAFF.

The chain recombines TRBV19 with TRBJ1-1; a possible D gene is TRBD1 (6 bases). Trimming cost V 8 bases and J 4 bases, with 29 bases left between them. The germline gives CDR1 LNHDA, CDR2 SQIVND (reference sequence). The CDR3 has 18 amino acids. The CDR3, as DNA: TGTGCCAGTCAACCCGGGGGGGCCGGACAGTTTTTATCCACTGAAGCTTTCTTT. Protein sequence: CASQPGGAGQFLSTEAFF.

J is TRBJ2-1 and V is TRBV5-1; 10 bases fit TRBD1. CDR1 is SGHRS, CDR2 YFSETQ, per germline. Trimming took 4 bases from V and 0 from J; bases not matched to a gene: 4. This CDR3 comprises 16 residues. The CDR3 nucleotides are TGCGCCAGCAGCGACAGGGGGCAGGGCTCCTACAATGAGCAGTTCTTC. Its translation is CASSDRGQGSYNEQFF.

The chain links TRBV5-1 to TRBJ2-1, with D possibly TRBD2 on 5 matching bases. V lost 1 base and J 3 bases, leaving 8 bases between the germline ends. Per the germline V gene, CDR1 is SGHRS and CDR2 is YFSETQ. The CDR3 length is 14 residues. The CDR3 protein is CASSLSSGYNEQFF. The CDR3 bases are TGCGCCAGCAGCTTGTCCAGCGGCTACAATGAGCAGTTCTTC.

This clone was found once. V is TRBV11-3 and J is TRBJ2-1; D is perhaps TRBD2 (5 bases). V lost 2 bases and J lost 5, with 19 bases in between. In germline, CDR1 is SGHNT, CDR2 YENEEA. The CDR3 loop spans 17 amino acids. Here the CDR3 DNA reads TGTGCCAGCAGCTTATCTGGGCTAGCCCCCTTACACAATGAGCAGTTCTTC. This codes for CASSLSGLAPLHNEQFF.

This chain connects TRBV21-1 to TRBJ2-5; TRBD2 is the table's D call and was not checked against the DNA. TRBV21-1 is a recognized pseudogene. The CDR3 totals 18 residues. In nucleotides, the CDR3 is TGTGCCAGCAGCAAAGTCGTTCTAGCGGGAGGAGGCCAAGAGACCCAGTACTTC. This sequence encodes CASSKVVLAGGGQETQYF.

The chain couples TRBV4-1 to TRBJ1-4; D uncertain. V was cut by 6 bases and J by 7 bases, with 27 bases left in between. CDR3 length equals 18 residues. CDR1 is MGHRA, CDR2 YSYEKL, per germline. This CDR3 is CASRSRGWSGETAEKLFF. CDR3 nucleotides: TGCGCCAGCAGAAGTAGAGGTTGGAGTGGGGAGACGGCTGAAAAACTGTTTTTT.

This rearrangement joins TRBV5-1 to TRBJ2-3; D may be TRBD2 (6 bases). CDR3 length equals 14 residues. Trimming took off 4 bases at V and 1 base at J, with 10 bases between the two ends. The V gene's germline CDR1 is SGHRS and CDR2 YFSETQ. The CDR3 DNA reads TGCGCCAGCAGCGTGGCTAGCGGCACAGATACGCAGTATTTT. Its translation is CASSVASGTDTQYF.

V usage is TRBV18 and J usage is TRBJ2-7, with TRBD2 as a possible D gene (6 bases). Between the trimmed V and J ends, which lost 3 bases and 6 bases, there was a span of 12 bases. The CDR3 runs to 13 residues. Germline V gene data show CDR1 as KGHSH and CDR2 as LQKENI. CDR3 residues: CASSPPAGPEQYF. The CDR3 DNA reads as TGTGCCAGCTCACCCCCGGCGGGGCCCGAGCAGTACTTC.

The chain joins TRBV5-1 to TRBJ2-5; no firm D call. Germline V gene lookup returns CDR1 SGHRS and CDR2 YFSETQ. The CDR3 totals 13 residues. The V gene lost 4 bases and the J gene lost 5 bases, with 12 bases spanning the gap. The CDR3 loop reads CASSQPTRETQYF. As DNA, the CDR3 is TGCGCCAGCAGCCAGCCAACCAGGGAGACCCAGTACTTC.

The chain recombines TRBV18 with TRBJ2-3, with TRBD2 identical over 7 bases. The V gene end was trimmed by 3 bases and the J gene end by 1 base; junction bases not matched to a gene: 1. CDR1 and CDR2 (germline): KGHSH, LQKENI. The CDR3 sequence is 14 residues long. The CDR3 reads CASSPTSGTDTQYF. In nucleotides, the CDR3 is TGTGCCAGCTCACCTACTAGCGGCACAGATACGCAGTATTTT.

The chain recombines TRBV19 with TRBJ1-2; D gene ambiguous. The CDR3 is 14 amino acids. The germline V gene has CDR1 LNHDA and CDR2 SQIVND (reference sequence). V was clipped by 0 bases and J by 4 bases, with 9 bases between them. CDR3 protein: CASSIEHTLYGYTF. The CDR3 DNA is TGTGCCAGTAGTATAGAACACACGCTCTATGGCTACACCTTC.

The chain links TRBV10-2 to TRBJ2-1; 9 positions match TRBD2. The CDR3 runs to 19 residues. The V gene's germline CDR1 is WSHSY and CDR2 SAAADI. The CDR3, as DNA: TGCGCGAGCGGGTTAATAGCGGGAGAGGGCGGCTACTCCTACAATGAGCAGTTCTTC. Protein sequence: CASGLIAGEGGYSYNEQFF.

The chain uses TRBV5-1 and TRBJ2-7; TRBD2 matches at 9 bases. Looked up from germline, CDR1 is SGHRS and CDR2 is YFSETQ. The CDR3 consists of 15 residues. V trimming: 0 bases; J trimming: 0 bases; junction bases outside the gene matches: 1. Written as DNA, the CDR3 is TGCGCCAGCAGCTTGGGCGGGAGGGCCTCCTACGAGCAGTACTTC. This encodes CASSLGGRASYEQYF. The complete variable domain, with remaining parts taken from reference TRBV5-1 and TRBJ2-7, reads KAGVTQTPRYLIKTRGQQVTLSCSPISGHRSVSWYQQTPGQGLQFLFEYFSETQRNKGNFPGRFSGRQFSNSRSEMNVSTLELGDSALYLCASSLGGRASYEQYFGPGTRLTVT.

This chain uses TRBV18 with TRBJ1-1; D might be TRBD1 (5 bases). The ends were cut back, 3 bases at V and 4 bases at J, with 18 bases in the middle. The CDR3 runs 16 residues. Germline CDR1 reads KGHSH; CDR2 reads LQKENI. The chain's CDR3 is CASSPEKRRDSTEAFF. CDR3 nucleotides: TGTGCCAGCTCACCGGAGAAACGGCGAGACAGCACTGAAGCTTTCTTT.

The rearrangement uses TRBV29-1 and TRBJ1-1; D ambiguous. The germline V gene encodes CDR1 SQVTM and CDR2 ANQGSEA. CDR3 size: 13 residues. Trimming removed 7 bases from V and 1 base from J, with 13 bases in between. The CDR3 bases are TGCAGCGCAACGGGTCAACCGAACACTGAAGCTTTCTTT. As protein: CSATGQPNTEAFF.

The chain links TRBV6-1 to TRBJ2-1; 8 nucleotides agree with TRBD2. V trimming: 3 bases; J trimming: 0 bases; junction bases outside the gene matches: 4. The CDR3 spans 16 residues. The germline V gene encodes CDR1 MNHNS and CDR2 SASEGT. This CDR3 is CASSELAGRSYNEQFF. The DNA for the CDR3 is TGTGCCAGCAGTGAGTTAGCGGGGCGCTCCTACAATGAGCAGTTCTTC.

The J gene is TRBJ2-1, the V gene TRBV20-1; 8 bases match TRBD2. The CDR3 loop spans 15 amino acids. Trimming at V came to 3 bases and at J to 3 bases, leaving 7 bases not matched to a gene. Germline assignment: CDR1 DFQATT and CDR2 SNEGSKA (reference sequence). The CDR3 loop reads CSASPSGLVYNEQFF. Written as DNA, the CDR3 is TGCAGTGCTAGTCCTAGCGGGTTGGTCTACAATGAGCAGTTCTTC.

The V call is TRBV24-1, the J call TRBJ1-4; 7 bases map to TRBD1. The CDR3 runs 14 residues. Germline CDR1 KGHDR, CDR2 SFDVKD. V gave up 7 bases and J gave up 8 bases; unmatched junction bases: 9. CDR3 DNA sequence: TGTGCCACCAGCTTAGGGGGCCAGGGAGAAAAACTGTTTTTT. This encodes CATSLGGQGEKLFF.

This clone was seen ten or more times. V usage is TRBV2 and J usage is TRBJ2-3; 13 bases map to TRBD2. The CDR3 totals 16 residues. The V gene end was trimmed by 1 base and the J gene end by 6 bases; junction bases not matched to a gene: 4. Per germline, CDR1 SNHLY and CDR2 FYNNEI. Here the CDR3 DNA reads TGTGCCAGCAGTGAAGGACTAGCGGGAGGCGGGGATACGCAGTATTTT. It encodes CASSEGLAGGGDTQYF.

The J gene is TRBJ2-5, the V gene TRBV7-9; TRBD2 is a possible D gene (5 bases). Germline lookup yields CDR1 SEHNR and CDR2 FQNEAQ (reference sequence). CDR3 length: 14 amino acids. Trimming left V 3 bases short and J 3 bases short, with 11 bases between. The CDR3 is CASSFIRDEETQYF. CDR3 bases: TGTGCCAGCAGCTTTATCCGGGATGAAGAGACCCAGTACTTC.

CDR3 sequence: CASSIGTANQPQHF. As DNA, the CDR3 is TGTGCCAGCAGTATCGGGACAGCTAATCAGCCCCAGCATTTT. V gene TRBV28 combines with J gene TRBJ1-5; TRBD1 agrees at 7 bases. The germline gives CDR1 MDHEN, CDR2 SYDVKM. J was trimmed by 4 bases and V by 5 bases; bases with no gene match: 5. The CDR3 is 14 residues long.